Included here is one TCR beta chain sequence, with context. This sample was taken from a study of shared clonotypes between healthy human individuals. Only in-frame clones appear in the TCRdb table, and some are missing; sequencing was by immunoSEQ multiplex PCR. The sample contains over 150,000 clones, roughly 70% of which appear only once. This CDR3 has 15 amino acids. The germline CDR1 and CDR2 sequences are SGHKS and YYEKEE (reference sequence). V lost 1 base and J lost 5, with 15 bases in between. The sample taken for sequencing was memory CD4+ T cells sorted from blood. Indicated subset: CD45RA-negative fraction. The V gene is TRBV5-5, the J gene TRBJ2-5, with D unresolved. The receptor was derived from a man aged 25 to 40 in good health. In nucleotides, the CDR3 is TGTGCCAGCAGCTTGATAGAGGTTATGTGGGAGACCCAGTACTTC. It translates to CASSLIEVMWETQYF.